Shown below are 27 T cell receptor beta chains from a single sample sequenced in a study of PD-L1 blockade in urothelial cancer (dated by TCRdb to about 2017). The library was prepared using the immunoSEQ multiplex PCR assay. What TCRdb holds here is the immuneACCESS table cut down to in-frame rearrangements. Part of the clones is not present; checked against another copy, under half of the missing clones reflect an unresolved V gene, and the others are unexplained. In this sample the table shows around 100,000 clones, about 85% of which occur a single time. The ten largest account for 2% to 2.5% of the sample. Material: PBMCs, obtained around atezolizumab (anti-PD-L1) treatment. Receptors were obtained from a man in his fifties or sixties with urothelial cancer.

This rearrangement joins TRBV7-3 to TRBJ1-2; TRBD1 matches 7 bases. The CDR3 is 15 residues long. V lost 5 bases and J lost 4; bases outside the gene matches: 10. Per the germline V gene, CDR1 is SGHTA and CDR2 is FQGTGA. CDR3 coding DNA: TGTGCCAGCAGCGCTAATGGACGGGACAGCTATGGCTACACCTTC. Protein sequence: CASSANGRDSYGYTF.

With regard to this clone: Different DNA sequences within this sample yield the same CDR3. The chain recombines TRBV2 with TRBJ1-2; unclear D gene. V was clipped by 3 bases and J by 2 bases, with 4 bases between them. Germline assignment: CDR1 SNHLY and CDR2 FYNNEI. This CDR3 is 12 amino acids long. The CDR3, as DNA: TGTGCCAGCAGTGACAAAAACTATGGCTACACCTTC. Translation: CASSDKNYGYTF.

The chain has TRBV5-1 and TRBJ2-1, with 7 positions matching TRBD2. The germline V gene has CDR1 SGHRS and CDR2 YFSETQ. J lost 10 bases, V lost 2 bases, and 12 bases had no gene match. The CDR3 is made up of 15 amino acids. The CDR3 region has the DNA TGCGCCAGCAGCTTCAGCGGGACCTCCCCCAGGGAGCAGTTCTTC. Encoded protein: CASSFSGTSPREQFF.

This clone was seen just once. The rearrangement joins TRBV5-1 to TRBJ2-1; D may be TRBD2 (5 bases). The V gene lost 4 bases and the J gene lost 0 bases, with 11 bases spanning the gap. Germline V lookup: CDR1 SGHRS, CDR2 YFSETQ. This CDR3 has 15 amino acids. CDR3: CASSAAGNSYNEQFF. The CDR3 bases are TGCGCCAGCAGCGCGGCGGGTAACTCCTACAATGAGCAGTTCTTC.

The rearrangement joins TRBV19 to TRBJ1-2; TRBD1 matches 7 bases. J was trimmed by 4 bases and V by 7 bases; bases with no gene match: 3. CDR3 length equals 12 residues. Per germline, CDR1 LNHDA and CDR2 SQIVND (reference sequence). In DNA, the CDR3 is TGTGCCAGTAAGCACAGGGGCTATGGCTACACCTTC. Its translation: CASKHRGYGYTF.

The V call is TRBV7-9, the J call TRBJ2-6; 7 nucleotides line up with TRBD1. Germline CDR1 and CDR2: SEHNR and FQNEAQ (reference sequence). After removal of 4 bases from V and 0 bases from J, the junction contained 6 bases not matched to a gene. The CDR3 consists of 17 residues. CDR3 residues: CASSYWTGDSGANVLTF. The CDR3 nucleotides are TGTGCCAGCAGCTATTGGACAGGAGACTCTGGGGCCAACGTCCTGACTTTC.

The chain joins TRBV10-3 to TRBJ1-6, with D unclear. Trimming took off 3 bases at V and 7 bases at J, with 10 bases between the two ends. There are 14 residues in the CDR3. The germline V gene has CDR1 ENHRY and CDR2 SYGVKD. CDR3 coding DNA: TGTGCCATCAGTGACACTTTCGGGAATTCACCCCTCCACTTT. Protein sequence: CAISDTFGNSPLHF.

This rearrangement joins TRBV10-3 to TRBJ1-5, with D unresolved. Trimming shortened V by 6 bases and J by 1 base, and 10 bases separated the two germline ends. The CDR3 totals 14 residues. CDR1 is ENHRY and CDR2 is SYGVKD in the germline V gene. Here the CDR3 reads CAIREGASNQPQHF. CDR3 nucleotide sequence: TGTGCCATCAGAGAGGGAGCGAGCAATCAGCCCCAGCATTTT.

This rearrangement joins TRBV6-6 to TRBJ1-2; D remains ambiguous. With 6 bases removed from V and 0 bases from J, the gap between germline ends came to 14 bases. The CDR3 sequence is 15 residues long. From germline, CDR1 is MNHNY and CDR2 SVGAGI (reference sequence). The CDR3 sequence is CASRLARNSNYGYTF. The CDR3, as DNA: TGTGCCAGCAGACTAGCCCGCAATTCTAACTATGGCTACACCTTC.

The chain couples TRBV29-1 to TRBJ1-1; tentatively, D is TRBD1 (5 bases). CDR1 and CDR2 (germline): SQVTM, ANQGSEA. The V and J ends lost 4 bases and 6 bases respectively, with 15 bases between them. The CDR3 is made up of 13 amino acids. The CDR3 DNA follows: TGCAGCGTTGCACAGGTGAACGGTCCTGAAGCTTTCTTT. Encoded protein: CSVAQVNGPEAFF.

The V call is TRBV9, the J call TRBJ2-2; D gene uncertain. The CDR3 is 14 amino acids. Germline values: CDR1 SGDLS, CDR2 YYNGEE. Deletions cut 1 base from V and 3 bases from J, with 7 bases between. The DNA of the CDR3 is TGTGCCAGCAGCGTACCTCTAGACACCGGGGAGCTGTTTTTT. It specifies CASSVPLDTGELFF.

The J gene is TRBJ1-6, the V gene TRBV28; 9 positions agree with TRBD1. Germline CDR1 reads MDHEN; CDR2 reads SYDVKM. The V gene end was trimmed by 6 bases and the J gene end by 6 bases; junction bases not matched to a gene: 6. The CDR3 consists of 15 residues. CDR3 residues: CASRGQGPSNSPLHF. CDR3 coding DNA: TGTGCCAGCAGGGGACAGGGTCCTTCTAATTCACCCCTCCACTTT.

The rearrangement links TRBV6-1 to TRBJ2-2, with 8 bases aligning to TRBD2. V lost 0 bases and J lost 2; bases outside the gene matches: 5. The CDR3 is made up of 17 amino acids. In germline, CDR1 is MNHNS, CDR2 SASEGT. This CDR3 reads CASSEAGLAGNTGELFF. The CDR3 DNA follows: TGTGCCAGCAGTGAAGCCGGCCTAGCGGGCAACACCGGGGAGCTGTTTTTT.

This clone showed up just once. The genes are TRBV21-1 and TRBJ1-5; TRBD1 was called by the table and not checked on the DNA. TRBV21-1 is an annotated pseudogene. CDR3 length equals 21 residues. This chain's CDR3 is CASSKTRGVQGAVIGNQPQHF. The CDR3 DNA sequence: TGTGCCAGCAGCAAAACTAGGGGGGTGCAGGGGGCGGTTATCGGCAATCAGCCCCAGCATTTT.

The chain is built from TRBV7-8 and TRBJ2-1; 8 bases align to TRBD2. Trimming removed 4 bases from V and 4 bases from J; junction bases left unmatched: 18. The CDR3 is 19 amino acids. Germline assignment: CDR1 SGHVS and CDR2 FQNEAQ. CDR3 sequence: CASSSLMAGGILGYNEQFF. The CDR3 DNA is TGTGCCAGCAGCTCCCTGATGGCGGGAGGTATTCTGGGATACAATGAGCAGTTCTTC.

The CDR3 nucleotides read TGTGCCAGTAGTATACTCAGAGGCGGGGGAGTTTTGACTGAAGCTTTCTTT. It translates to CASSILRGGGVLTEAFF. J is TRBJ1-1 and V is TRBV19; D possibly corresponds to TRBD1 (5 bases). Trimming took off 2 bases at V and 5 bases at J, with 21 bases between the two ends. Looked up from germline, CDR1 is LNHDA and CDR2 is SQIVND (reference sequence). The CDR3 totals 17 residues.

The rearrangement joins TRBV18 to TRBJ1-3; the D gene is possibly TRBD1 (6 bases). There are 16 residues in the CDR3. Germline V gene data show CDR1 as KGHSH and CDR2 as LQKENI. V lost 3 bases and J lost 0, with 12 bases in between. CDR3 nucleotides: TGTGCCAGCTCACCCGGACAGCCTATCTCTGGAAACACCATATATTTT. It is translated as CASSPGQPISGNTIYF.

The chain links TRBV28 to TRBJ1-3; no definite D call. The CDR3 length is 12 residues. The V gene lost 7 bases and the J gene lost 9 bases, with 13 bases spanning the gap. Germline V gene data show CDR1 as MDHEN and CDR2 as SYDVKM. The CDR3: CASTGWLGTIYF. The CDR3 DNA reads as TGTGCCAGCACAGGATGGTTGGGCACCATATATTTT.

V usage is TRBV13 and J usage is TRBJ2-1, with 10 bases aligning to TRBD2. CDR3 length equals 17 residues. V was pared by 5 bases and J by 9 bases, with 16 bases of the junction left unmatched. CDR1 is PRHDT, CDR2 FYEKMQ, per germline (reference sequence). The CDR3: CASSHLPSGSIGSEQFF. CDR3 nucleotide sequence: TGTGCCAGCAGCCACCTACCTAGCGGGAGTATCGGTAGTGAGCAGTTCTTC.

This chain's CDR3 is CASRRGQGAATEAFF. CDR3 in DNA: TGTGCCAGCCGGCGCGGACAGGGGGCAGCCACTGAAGCTTTCTTT. J is TRBJ1-1 and V is TRBV27; TRBD1 matches at 11 bases. Germline V gives CDR1 MNHEY, CDR2 SMNVEV (reference sequence). The CDR3 runs to 15 residues. J gave up 4 bases and V 8 bases, and 9 bases lay outside the gene matches.

The chain uses TRBV25-1 and TRBJ2-7; 10 bases line up with TRBD2. J was trimmed by 7 bases and V by 5 bases; bases with no gene match: 14. Germline values: CDR1 MGHDK, CDR2 SYGVNS. The CDR3 extends over 16 amino acids. Written as DNA, the CDR3 is TGTGCCAGCAGTAAGGGGGCTAGCGGGAGATTGGGAGAGCAGTACTTC. This encodes CASSKGASGRLGEQYF.

The chain joins TRBV5-1 to TRBJ2-7; a weak D match, TRBD1 (6 bases). The CDR3 is made up of 15 amino acids. The V gene lost 4 bases and the J gene lost 2 bases, with 16 bases spanning the gap. Germline V gene lookup returns CDR1 SGHRS and CDR2 YFSETQ. The CDR3 nucleotides are TGCGCCAGCAGCCCCAGGGGACCAGGCCCCTACGAGCAGTACTTC. Its protein product is CASSPRGPGPYEQYF.

In DNA, the CDR3 is TGTGCCAGCAGCTTGATCCAGGGGAGAGAGACCCAGTACTTC. Protein: CASSLIQGRETQYF. V gene TRBV5-4 combines with J gene TRBJ2-5; D perhaps matches TRBD1 (6 bases). The CDR3 has 14 amino acids. Per the germline V gene, CDR1 is SGHNT and CDR2 is YYREEE (reference sequence). V lost 1 base and J 4 bases, leaving 11 bases between the germline ends.

This clone was recorded only once. This chain joins TRBV4-2 and TRBJ2-7; 13 bases fit TRBD2. The CDR3 loop spans 18 amino acids. The germline V gene has CDR1 LGHNA and CDR2 YNFKEQ. The V segment lost 4 bases and the J segment 1 base; nucleotides outside the gene matches: 10. The chain's CDR3 is CASSLRGTSGKKSYEQYF. The CDR3 DNA is TGTGCCAGCAGCCTTAGGGGGACTAGCGGGAAAAAATCCTACGAGCAGTACTTC.

The chain links TRBV7-2 to TRBJ1-2; possibly TRBD1 for D (5 bases). The germline V and J ends were trimmed by 5 bases and 5 bases, with 18 bases remaining between them. Looked up from germline, CDR1 is SGHTA and CDR2 is FQGNSA. The CDR3 totals 15 residues. The CDR3 is CASSPRQRVGYGYTF. CDR3 coding DNA: TGTGCCAGCAGCCCTAGACAGCGGGTAGGGTATGGCTACACCTTC.

The chain employs TRBV18 and TRBJ1-1; a possible D gene is TRBD1 (6 bases). Germline-derived CDR1 and CDR2 are KGHSH and LQKENI. The CDR3 sequence is 16 residues long. The ends were cut back, 0 bases at V and 4 bases at J, with 15 bases in the middle. Here the CDR3 DNA reads TGTGCCAGCTCACCACCTCTCACAGGGTCTAGCACTGAAGCTTTCTTT. Protein product: CASSPPLTGSSTEAFF. Based on the CDR3 plus reference TRBV18 and TRBJ1-1, the full variable domain is NAGVMQNPRHLVRRRGQEARLRCSPMKGHSHVYWYRQLPEEGLKFMVYLQKENIIDESGMPKERFSAEFPKEGPSILRIQQVVRGDSAAYFCASSPPLTGSSTEAFFGQGTRLTVV.

V gene TRBV19 combines with J gene TRBJ2-7; D is possibly TRBD2 (6 bases). V dropped 6 bases and J dropped 9 bases, with 15 bases sitting between them. The length of the CDR3 is 12 residues. CDR1 and CDR2 from the germline V gene are LNHDA and SQIVND (reference sequence). CDR3 nucleotide sequence: TGTGCCAGTAGCCAGACTAGTTCGGTGCAGTACTTC. Its translation: CASSQTSSVQYF.